This T cell receptor beta chain was recovered during a study of blood T cell repertoires in COVID-19. Background on the study: PBMCs, B-cell-depleted T cells, or T cells provided the cDNA or gDNA that made up the material.

This CDR3 contains 14 residues. V lost 5 bases and J lost 8; bases outside the gene matches: 11. CDR1 MDHEN and CDR2 SYDVKM come from the germline V gene. Methods used by the authors: By means of reference gene primer amplification, nucleated cell counts were estimated. Data came from immunoSEQ multiplex PCR; TCRdb stores just in-frame clones and leaves some out. V and J calls and clone size are as listed in that table; D and trimming were resolved from the DNA. The data show 200,000 to 250,000 clones, with about nine tenths seen just once and about 5.9% held by the top ten. The sequencing sample was made of peripheral blood. The chain employs TRBV28 and TRBJ1-1; 7 positions match TRBD1. The receptor's source is a man aged 55 to 70 with acute or convalescent COVID-19. CDR3 nucleotides: TGTGCCAGCAGTCCCCCCGGGCAGGGGGAAGAAGCTTTCTTT. Protein sequence: CASSPPGQGEEAFF.